This paragraph covers one T cell receptor beta chain sequence. Treatment: some 19 received Ad26.COV2.S at low or high dose, single or two shots; a few received placebo; per-sample allocation not given. The study sampled participants on day 63 after the first vaccine or placebo injection. This record comes from a study of Ad26.COV2.S vaccination and SARS-CoV-2 variants. Clones were sequenced by immunoSEQ multiplex PCR, and TCRdb holds only the in-frame ones, with some missing. This table holds 440,000 or so clones, 90% found once. V lost 2 bases to trimming and J lost 3 bases, with 11 bases between them. Germline V CDR1 and CDR2: SGHTA, FQGNSA. CDR3 size: 14 residues.

V is TRBV7-2 and J is TRBJ2-7, with D possibly TRBD1 on 6 matching bases. This receptor was identified in a person between 18 and 65 years old who received the Ad26.COV2.S COVID-19 vaccine or a placebo. This specimen consisted of peripheral blood, obtained in a trial of Ad26.COV2.S vaccine versus placebo. The CDR3 DNA reads TGTGCCAGCAGCTTATATCAGGGGAGCTACGAGCAGTACTTC. It yields the protein CASSLYQGSYEQYF.